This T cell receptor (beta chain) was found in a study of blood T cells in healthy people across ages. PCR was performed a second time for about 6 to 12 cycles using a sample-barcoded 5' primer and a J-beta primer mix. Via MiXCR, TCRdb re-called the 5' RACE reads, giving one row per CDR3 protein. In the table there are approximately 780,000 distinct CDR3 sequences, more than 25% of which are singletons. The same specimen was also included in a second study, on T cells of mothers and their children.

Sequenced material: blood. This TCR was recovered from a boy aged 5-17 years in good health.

The CDR3 nucleotides are TGTGCCAGCAGCCCTGGGGACGGCGAGCAGTTCTTC. Residues: CASSPGDGEQFF. The chain combines TRBV7-9 with TRBJ2-1; either TRBD1 or TRBD2 may supply D (5 bases each). In germline, CDR1 is SEHNR, CDR2 FQNEAQ (reference sequence). The CDR3 is 12 amino acids. V lost 5 bases and J 10 bases, leaving 12 bases between the germline ends.